The 16 T cell receptor beta chains given below trace back to one sample, sequenced in a study of tumor and adjacent non-tumor tissue in lung cancer. Three rounds of nested PCR, following a modified ARM-PCR protocol, produced the TCRbeta library. TCRdb processed the multiplex PCR reads anew with MiXCR; each CDR3 protein has one entry. The profile shows 94,000 or so distinct CDR3 sequences, about 77% of them singletons. No cell sorting was done before RNA was extracted from the tissue. This non-tumor lung sample came from over 3 cm beyond the tumor edge. The specimen sequenced was distant non-tumor lung tissue. The receptors derive from a woman in her forties or fifties with non-small cell lung cancer.

Within the sample, this clonotype is hyperexpanded. The V gene is TRBV11-2, the J gene TRBJ2-3; D is ambiguous. The CDR3 is 13 residues long. V dropped 1 base and J dropped 6 bases, with 8 bases sitting between them. The germline V gene encodes CDR1 SGHAT and CDR2 FQNNGV. The CDR3 sequence is CASSLGSEDTQYF. Written as DNA, the CDR3 is TGTGCCAGCAGCTTAGGGTCGGAGGATACGCAGTATTTT.

Comments on this clonotype: At one end the junction does not follow the germline gene, possibly because of a read error. The chain uses TRBV10-2 and TRBJ2-3; possibly TRBD1 or TRBD2 for D (6 bases each). Germline CDR1 and CDR2: WSHSY and SAAADI. CDR3 length equals 19 residues. Here the CDR3 reads CARSETSPGAGIPTDTQYF. The CDR3 coding sequence is TGCGCCCGCAGTGAGACCAGCCCGGGGGCGGGAATACCCACAGATACGCAGTATTTT.

Notes on this clonotype: The junction shows a germline mismatch at one end, possibly a read error. The chain employs TRBV10-1 and TRBJ2-2; maybe TRBD2 (5 bases). Germline V CDR1 and CDR2: WNHNN, SYGVQD (reference sequence). The CDR3 has 13 residues. As DNA, the CDR3 is TGCGCCAGCCGGCTAGGGAACACCTGGGAGCTGTTATTT. Protein sequence: CASRLGNTWELLF.

The sample holds one count of this clonotype. This CDR3 is missing its conserved last phenylalanine or tryptophan, likely due to a read error. The chain uses TRBV6-7 and TRBJ2-7; D may be TRBD1 (5 bases). TRBV6-7 is an ORF, and what it does is uncertain. The CDR3 has 16 residues. The V end was cut by 4 bases, the J end by 3 bases, with 19 bases between. The DNA of the CDR3 is TGTGCCAGCAGTTCCGCAACGCCTAGGGGTCTCTACGAGCAGTACCTC. Residues: CASSSATPRGLYEQYL.

The chain combines TRBV20-1 with TRBJ2-1, with 9 bases that match TRBD2. The germline V gene encodes CDR1 DFQATT and CDR2 SNEGSKA (reference sequence). V lost 4 bases to trimming and J lost 13 bases; unmatched junction nucleotides: 23. The CDR3 has 17 residues. CDR3 DNA: TGCAGTGCTATAGCTGGGGGTAGTTGGCGGGAGGGCCGGAGACAGTTCTTC. Residues: CSAIAGGSWREGRRQFF.

As concerns this clonotype: At one of its ends the junction is not consistent with the germline gene, which may arise from a read error. V is TRBV6-6 and J is TRBJ2-6, with D perhaps matching TRBD1 (5 bases). This CDR3 comprises 15 residues. The germline V gene has CDR1 MNHNY and CDR2 SVGAGI (reference sequence). The CDR3 bases are TGTGACAGCAGGCTGGAGTCCTCTGGGGCCAACGTCGTGACTTTC. Protein: CDSRLESSGANVVTF.

In regard to this clonotype: This may arise from a read error, as a much more abundant clone is one base away. The V call is TRBV7-6, the J call TRBJ1-1; tentatively, D is TRBD1 (5 bases). Germline V gene data show CDR1 as SGHVS and CDR2 as FNYEAQ. Trimming took 5 bases from V and 4 from J, leaving 14 bases between them. The length of the CDR3 is 14 residues. DNA of the CDR3: TGTGCCAGCAGCCCCCAGCTAGGGGTCACTGAAGCTTTCTTT. This gives the protein CASSPQLGVTEAFF.

On this clonotype: The junction does not match germline at one end; this may be a read error. V and J are TRBV11-2 and TRBJ2-4; 12 bases are shared with TRBD2. Germline CDR1 reads SGHAT; CDR2 reads FQNNGV. The CDR3 is 14 residues long. CDR3 region: CASNPGLAGNIQYF. The CDR3 DNA reads TGTGCCAGCAACCCCGGACTAGCGGGAAACATTCAGTACTTT.

Points on this clonotype: Sequence at one end of the junction differs from germline and may be a read error. The chain is built from TRBV29-1 and TRBJ2-5; D may be TRBD1 (6 bases). This CDR3 region has 13 residues. Germline CDR1 and CDR2: SQVTM and ANQGSEA. CDR3 in amino acids: CSVVATGHETLYF. CDR3 coding DNA: TGCAGCGTTGTAGCCACGGGACATGAGACCCTGTACTTC.

Notes on this clonotype: Germline and junction disagree at one end, which may indicate a read error. This chain joins TRBV5-1 and TRBJ2-2, with 7 nucleotides matching TRBD1. Germline V lookup: CDR1 SGHRS, CDR2 YFSETQ. The CDR3 is made up of 15 amino acids. The CDR3 protein is CTSSADRVESGELFF. Written as DNA, the CDR3 is TGCACCAGCAGTGCTGACAGGGTTGAGAGCGGGGAGCTGTTTTTT. The full variable domain, in which reference TRBV5-1 and TRBJ2-2 provide the parts outside the CDR3, is KAGVTQTPRYLIKTRGQQVTLSCSPISGHRSVSWYQQTPGQGLQFLFEYFSETQRNKGNFPGRFSGRQFSNSRSEMNVSTLELGDSALYLCTSSADRVESGELFFGEGSRLTVL.

This clonotype was recorded many times. This chain joins TRBV28 and TRBJ2-1; D is undetermined. The CDR3 consists of 16 residues. Germline CDR1 reads MDHEN; CDR2 reads SYDVKM. Trimming removed 8 bases at V and 0 bases at J, with 17 bases between. The CDR3 DNA is TGTGCCAGCGGATTGAAAGCGTGGAGCTCCTACAATGAGCAGTTCTTC. Protein sequence: CASGLKAWSSYNEQFF.

The J gene is TRBJ2-1, the V gene TRBV4-1; D tentatively reads TRBD1 or TRBD2 (5 bases each). The germline gives CDR1 MGHRA, CDR2 YSYEKL. The germline V and J ends were trimmed by 0 bases and 10 bases, with 16 bases remaining between them. CDR3 length: 15 amino acids. CDR3: CASSQDTGFRGEQFF. CDR3 nucleotides: TGCGCCAGCAGCCAAGATACGGGGTTTAGGGGCGAGCAGTTCTTC.

As for this clonotype: The junction does not match germline at one end; this may be a read error. The chain carries TRBV5-6 and TRBJ2-7; 9 bases align to TRBD2. The CDR3 is 15 amino acids. CDR1 is SGHDT, CDR2 YYEEEE, per germline. CDR3 in amino acids: CASSLGPSGAYEQYF. The DNA for the CDR3 is TGTGCCAGCAGCTTGGGCCCTAGCGGGGCCTACGAGCAGTATTTC.

Note on this clonotype: This may arise from a read error, as a much more abundant clone is one base away. The chain is built from TRBV6-4 and TRBJ2-1; TRBD1 aligns across 7 bases. CDR1 is MRHNA, CDR2 SNTAGT, per germline. CDR3 size: 16 residues. V trimming: 5 bases; J trimming: 4 bases; junction bases outside the gene matches: 11. DNA for the CDR3: TGTGCCAGCAGTCAGACAGGGAGCGACCCGTACAATGAGCAGTTCTTC. Protein product: CASSQTGSDPYNEQFF.

With respect to this clonotype: This may come from a read error, since a much larger clone is one base off. The chain has TRBV20-1 and TRBJ2-2, with unresolved D. This CDR3 has 13 amino acids. CDR1 is DFQATT and CDR2 is SNEGSKA in the germline V gene (reference sequence). DNA for the CDR3: TGCAGTGCTAAGAGGACCCGCACCAGGGAGCTGTTTTTT. Its translation is CSAKRTRTRELFF.

For the CDR3, the DNA is TGTGCCAGCACCATAGCGACATGGAGGGAGCAGTTCTTC. This sequence encodes CASTIATWREQFF. This chain connects TRBV6-2 or TRBV6-3 to TRBJ2-1, with a possible D match to TRBD2 (5 bases). CDR1 is MNHEY and CDR2 is SVGEGT in the germline V gene. Trimming took 7 bases from V and 10 from J, leaving 17 bases between them. The CDR3 extends over 13 amino acids.